The 5 T cell receptor beta chains in this list originate from one sample, sequenced in a study of T cell responses to AZD1222 COVID-19 vaccine. Sequenced by immunoSEQ multiplex PCR; TCRdb stores in-frame clones only, minus some. The table lists about 120,000 clones, approximately 85% of them singletons, with under 2% in the top ten. The material sequenced was peripheral blood, taken on day 0 of AZD1222 vaccination. The receptors here all came from an adult in good health.

This chain joins TRBV24-1 and TRBJ2-3, with 8 positions matching TRBD1. This CDR3 is built from 15 residues. The germline V gene has CDR1 KGHDR and CDR2 SFDVKD. V was clipped by 4 bases and J by 3 bases; unmatched bases: 5. As DNA, the CDR3 is TGTGCCACCAGTGACCCTAGACAGGGGACAGATACGCAGTATTTT. Its protein is CATSDPRQGTDTQYF.

The chain carries TRBV30 and TRBJ1-4, with D maybe TRBD1 (6 bases). The CDR3 contains 15 residues. The germline V gene encodes CDR1 GTSNPN and CDR2 SVGIG (reference sequence). V was clipped by 2 bases and J by 5 bases, with 15 bases between them. This chain's CDR3 is CAWSSAGASNEKLFF. CDR3 coding DNA: TGTGCCTGGAGTTCCGCAGGGGCCTCGAATGAAAAACTGTTTTTT.

The chain has TRBV6-5 and TRBJ1-2; no clear D. The V gene lost 4 bases and the J gene lost 9 bases, with 6 bases spanning the gap. This CDR3 region has 10 residues. Germline lookup yields CDR1 MNHEY and CDR2 SVGAGI. The CDR3 nucleotides are TGTGCCAGCAGTTTACAGAGCTACACCTTC. Its protein is CASSLQSYTF.

This clone was counted a few times. This sequence joins TRBV9 and TRBJ2-3, with D unresolved. V dropped 4 bases and J dropped 6 bases, with 12 bases sitting between them. Germline loops: CDR1 SGDLS, CDR2 YYNGEE. The CDR3 sequence is 13 residues long. In DNA, the CDR3 is TGTGCCAGCAGCACGGGTAATGGGGATACGCAGTATTTT. It is translated as CASSTGNGDTQYF.

The CDR3 sequence: CAWSRVLKGNTIYF. CDR3 bases: TGTGCCTGGAGTAGGGTCCTAAAAGGAAACACCATATATTTT. This sequence joins TRBV30 and TRBJ1-3; no reliable D call. V was clipped by 2 bases and J by 4 bases, with 12 bases between them. The CDR3 sequence is 14 residues long. Germline loops: CDR1 GTSNPN, CDR2 SVGIG (reference sequence).